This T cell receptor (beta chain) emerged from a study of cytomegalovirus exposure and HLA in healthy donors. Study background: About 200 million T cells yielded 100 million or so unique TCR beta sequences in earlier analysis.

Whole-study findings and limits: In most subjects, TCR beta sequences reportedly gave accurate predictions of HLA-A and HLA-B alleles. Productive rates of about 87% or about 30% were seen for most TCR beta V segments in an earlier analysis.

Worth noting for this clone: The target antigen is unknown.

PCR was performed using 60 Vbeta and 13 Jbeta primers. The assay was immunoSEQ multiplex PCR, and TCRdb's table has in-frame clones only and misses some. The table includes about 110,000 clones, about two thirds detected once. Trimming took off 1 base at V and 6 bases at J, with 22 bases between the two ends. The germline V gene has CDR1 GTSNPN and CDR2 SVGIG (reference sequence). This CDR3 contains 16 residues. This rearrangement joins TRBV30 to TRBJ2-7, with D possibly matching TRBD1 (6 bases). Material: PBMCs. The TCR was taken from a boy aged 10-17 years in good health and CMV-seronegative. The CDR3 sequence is CAWSGAGLWGLGEQYF. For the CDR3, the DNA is TGTGCCTGGAGTGGGGCAGGTTTGTGGGGGCTCGGCGAGCAGTACTTC. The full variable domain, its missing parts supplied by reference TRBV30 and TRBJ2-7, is SQTIHQWPATLVQPVGSPLSLECTVEGTSNPNLYWYRQAAGRGLQLLFYSVGIGQISSEVPQNLSASRPQDRQFILSSKKLLLSDSGFYLCAWSGAGLWGLGEQYFGPGTRLTVT.